These 14 T cell receptor beta chains share one sample of origin, sequenced in a study of T cell changes during pregnancy in multiple sclerosis. Profiled with immunoSEQ multiplex PCR; TCRdb holds only in-frame clones, not every one. In the table there are over 45,000 clones, 93% of which are singletons. Sequenced material: CD8+ T cells from peripheral blood mononuclear cells, taken in the third trimester of pregnancy. The receptors here all came from a female donor with multiple sclerosis, enrolled in a pregnancy study.

This chain joins TRBV7-9 and TRBJ2-7, with a possible D match to TRBD2 (5 bases). Trimming stripped 1 base from V and 1 base from J, with 8 bases between. The length of the CDR3 is 14 residues. Germline values: CDR1 SEHNR, CDR2 FQNEAQ (reference sequence). The CDR3 nucleotides are TGTGCCAGCAGCTTAGTCACTAGGTCCTACGAGCAGTACTTC. Its translation is CASSLVTRSYEQYF.

The genes are TRBV27 and TRBJ2-1; 9 positions match TRBD2. The length of the CDR3 is 13 residues. The germline gives CDR1 MNHEY, CDR2 SMNVEV (reference sequence). V trimming: 7 bases; J trimming: 4 bases; junction bases outside the gene matches: 2. The CDR3 here is CASTSGGYNEQFF. The CDR3 DNA is TGTGCCAGCACCAGCGGGGGGTACAATGAGCAGTTCTTC.

The genes are TRBV25-1 and TRBJ1-4; TRBD1 is a possible D gene (5 bases). Looked up from germline, CDR1 is MGHDK and CDR2 is SYGVNS. Trimming shortened V by 6 bases and J by 12 bases, and 17 bases separated the two germline ends. CDR3 size: 13 residues. In DNA form, the CDR3 reads TGTGCCAGCAGGGGGGGAGGGCGAGTCGAACTGTTTTTT. As protein: CASRGGGRVELFF.

The chain couples TRBV5-5 to TRBJ2-7; D possibly corresponds to TRBD1 (5 bases). CDR3 length: 14 amino acids. Per germline, CDR1 SGHKS and CDR2 YYEKEE (reference sequence). Trimming took 0 bases from V and 2 from J, leaving 9 bases between them. CDR3 in DNA: TGTGCCAGCAGCTTGGCCCAGGGTCCCTACGAGCAGTACTTC. It is translated as CASSLAQGPYEQYF.

V is TRBV6-6 and J is TRBJ2-3, with TRBD2 as a possible D gene (5 bases). The CDR3 is 15 residues long. V lost 0 bases, J lost 4 bases, and 11 bases lay in between. The germline gives CDR1 MNHNY, CDR2 SVGAGI (reference sequence). Written as DNA, the CDR3 is TGTGCCAGCAGTTACTCGAGGGCTAGCTCAGATACGCAGTATTTT. It encodes CASSYSRASSDTQYF.

This clone was found once. The chain uses TRBV29-1 and TRBJ2-1; possibly TRBD1 for D (5 bases). With 4 bases removed from V and 5 bases from J, the gap between germline ends came to 6 bases. The germline V gene encodes CDR1 SQVTM and CDR2 ANQGSEA. CDR3 length: 11 amino acids. The CDR3 is CSVVGDNEQFF. Here the CDR3 DNA reads TGCAGCGTTGTAGGGGACAATGAGCAGTTCTTC.

The V and J genes are TRBV28 and TRBJ2-7; 9 nucleotides line up with TRBD1. The CDR3 is made up of 14 amino acids. V shed 7 bases, J shed 2 bases, and the junction held 6 bases outside the gene matches. Germline loops: CDR1 MDHEN, CDR2 SYDVKM. CDR3 protein: CASKLRDRAYEQYF. CDR3 nucleotides: TGTGCCAGCAAACTTAGGGACAGGGCCTACGAGCAGTACTTC. The variable domain in full, with the rest retrieved from reference TRBV28 and TRBJ2-7, is DVKVTQSSRYLVKRTGEKVFLECVQDMDHENMFWYRQDPGLGLRLIYFSYDVKMKEKGDIPEGYSVSREKKERFSLILESASTNQTSMYLCASKLRDRAYEQYFGPGTRLTVT.

The genes are TRBV10-3 and TRBJ1-2; tentatively, D is TRBD1 (6 bases). CDR3 length equals 15 residues. Germline assignment: CDR1 ENHRY and CDR2 SYGVKD. The germline V and J ends were trimmed by 6 bases and 5 bases, with 19 bases remaining between them. The CDR3 loop reads CAIRYWTVLGYGYTF. In DNA form, the CDR3 reads TGTGCCATCAGATATTGGACAGTTTTGGGGTATGGCTACACCTTC.

The table lists this clone with a few counts. CDR3 nucleotide sequence: TGTGCCAGCACCTTGGGCTCAGGGTACCGGGCGGCCCAGCATTTT. Its protein product is CASTLGSGYRAAQHF. J is TRBJ1-5 and V is TRBV28, with a tentative D call TRBD1 (5 bases). V lost 7 bases and J lost 11, with 24 bases in between. Germline assignment: CDR1 MDHEN and CDR2 SYDVKM. The CDR3 is made up of 15 amino acids.

The chain couples TRBV9 to TRBJ2-7; 8 nucleotides agree with TRBD2. CDR3 size: 15 residues. Germline V gives CDR1 SGDLS, CDR2 YYNGEE. V shed 0 bases and J 3 bases; nucleotides not matched to a gene: 5. The CDR3: CASSVGTSGLYEQYF. In nucleotides, the CDR3 is TGTGCCAGCAGCGTAGGTACTAGCGGTCTCTACGAGCAGTACTTC.

V usage is TRBV30 and J usage is TRBJ2-7; possibly TRBD2 for D (6 bases). This CDR3 contains 12 residues. Trimming cost V 6 bases and J 2 bases, with 11 bases left between them. The germline V gene encodes CDR1 GTSNPN and CDR2 SVGIG (reference sequence). This CDR3 is CACRDLAYEQYF. The CDR3 region has the DNA TGTGCCTGCCGGGACTTAGCCTACGAGCAGTACTTC.

CDR3 nucleotide sequence: TGTGCCAGCAGCGTTGGTAGCGGGAACTTCGAGCAGTACTTC. It yields the protein CASSVGSGNFEQYF. The chain employs TRBV9 and TRBJ2-7; 8 bases align to TRBD2. The V gene end was trimmed by 2 bases and the J gene end by 6 bases; junction bases not matched to a gene: 7. The CDR3 has 14 amino acids. Germline CDR1 and CDR2: SGDLS and YYNGEE.

CDR3 nucleotide sequence: TGTGCCATCAGTGCCGGGACAGGGGCCTACGAGCAGTACTTC. This gives the protein CAISAGTGAYEQYF. The V gene is TRBV10-3, the J gene TRBJ2-7; TRBD1 agrees at 10 bases. J was trimmed by 2 bases and V by 4 bases; bases with no gene match: 2. This CDR3 is built from 14 residues. The V gene's germline CDR1 is ENHRY and CDR2 SYGVKD.

The genes are TRBV28 and TRBJ1-2; D is perhaps TRBD1 (6 bases). Trimming took off 7 bases at V and 3 bases at J, with 21 bases between the two ends. Per germline, CDR1 MDHEN and CDR2 SYDVKM. The CDR3 loop spans 16 amino acids. CDR3 residues: CASKGVGRSEDYGYTF. The CDR3 region has the DNA TGTGCCAGCAAGGGGGTCGGTCGATCGGAGGACTATGGCTACACCTTC.